This is a list of T cell receptor beta chains from one sample in a study of cytotoxic CD8 clonotypes in ibrutinib-treated CLL. The protocol was immunoSEQ multiplex PCR, while the TCRdb copy is restricted to in-frame clones and leaves out a portion. In the table there are approximately 140,000 clones, around 77% of which are singletons. The source material was PBMCs, sampled after 12 months of ibrutinib treatment. These receptors originate from a human donor with chronic lymphocytic leukemia. The CDR3 runs from the conserved cysteine through the conserved F or W. The D gene is left open where the match is weak. Some rows have no size entry. The others give once, few or many, or a class for an expanded clone.

TRBJ2-7 - TRBV9 few TGTGCCAGCAGCGTAGACAGCGAGCAGTACTTC CASSVDSEQYF
TRBJ1-6 - TRBV10-3 - TGTGCCATCAGTGAAGGGGGAAGGAGTAATTCACCCCTCCACTTT CAISEGGRSNSPLHF
TRBJ2-6 - TRBV7-6 - TGTGCCAGCAGCCTCGGCGTCGGCAGCCTACTCTCTGGGGCCAACGTCCTGACTTTC CASSLGVGSLLSGANVLTF
TRBJ2-2 - TRBV6-1 - TGTGCCAGTCACAGGACCGGGGAGCTGTTTTTT CASHRTGELFF
TRBJ1-4 - TRBV14 - TGTGCCAGCAGGGTCGGGAATGAAAAACTGTTTTTT CASRVGNEKLFF
TRBJ2-7 TRBD2 TRBV27 few TGTGCCAGCAGTTTATATGGGCCGGCTAGCGGGATGTGGAAGCAGTACTTC CASSLYGPASGMWKQYF
TRBJ1-2 - TRBV9 - TGTGCCAGCAGCGGTCTTGGACACTCAAACTATGGCTACACCTTC CASSGLGHSNYGYTF
TRBJ1-6 - TRBV13 - TGTGCCAGCAGCTTACTCTTCGGGGGTTCACCCCTCCACTTT CASSLLFGGSPLHF
TRBJ2-1 TRBD2 TRBV28 - TGTGCCAGCAGTTCCCCCTCCTCCGGGACTAGAGCGCAGTTCTTC CASSSPSSGTRAQFF
TRBJ2-3 TRBD1 TRBV7-2 - TGTGCCAGCAGCTCGTCGGACAGGGTAACAGATACGCAGTATTTT CASSSSDRVTDTQYF
TRBJ2-1 TRBD2 TRBV28 - TGTGCCAGCAGTCCCGGACTAGCGGGCTACAATGAGCAGTTCTTC CASSPGLAGYNEQFF
TRBJ1-2 - TRBV5-5 few TGTGCCAGCAGCTGGGGACACGGTCTCTCTGGCTACACCTTC CASSWGHGLSGYTF
TRBJ2-2 TRBD2 TRBV27 once TGTGCCAGCAGCCAACCCGGGACTAGCGTCCACACCGGGGAGCTGTTTTTT CASSQPGTSVHTGELFF
TRBJ1-2 - TRBV6-5 - TGTGCCAGCAGTTCGTCCGGTCAGAGCTATGGCTACACCTTC CASSSSGQSYGYTF
TRBJ1-5 - TRBV6-9 - TGTGCCATCGTAGCAATCAATCAGCCCCAGCATTTT CAIVAINQPQHF
TRBJ2-5 TRBD2 TRBV5-6 - TGTGCCAGCAGCTATGGACTAGGAAGAGAGACCCAGTACTTC CASSYGLGRETQYF
TRBJ1-4 TRBD1 TRBV7-9 - TGTGCCAGCAGGGAGACAGGGTCTAATGAAAAACTGTTTTTT CASRETGSNEKLFF
TRBJ1-2 TRBD1 TRBV2 - TGTGCCAGCAGAGACGACAGGGACCGACTCGATGGCTACACCTTC CASRDDRDRLDGYTF